Each of the 20 T cell receptor beta chains below was sequenced from the same sample in a study of early T cells in non-severe SARS-CoV-2 infection. TCRdb re-analysed the 5' RACE reads in MiXCR, keeping a single row per CDR3 protein. Among 35,000 or so distinct CDR3 sequences listed, about 5% were seen once. Specimen: whole blood. These receptors all come from an adult who was a healthcare worker with PCR-confirmed SARS-CoV-2 infection or an uninfected control (not recorded which).

In its sample, this clonotype was seen many times. This sequence joins TRBV29-1 and TRBJ2-5, with a possible D match to TRBD2 (6 bases). Per the germline V gene, CDR1 is SQVTM and CDR2 is ANQGSEA. The CDR3 loop spans 16 amino acids. V lost 1 base, J lost 0 bases, and 15 bases lay in between. For the CDR3, the DNA is TGCAGCGTTGAAGGGGGAACGGGGGACCACCAAGAGACCCAGTACTTC. This encodes CSVEGGTGDHQETQYF.

A few counts support this clonotype. The V and J genes are TRBV7-9 and TRBJ2-2, with a tentative D call TRBD2 (6 bases). The CDR3 spans 15 residues. Between the trimmed V and J ends, which lost 4 bases and 6 bases, there was a span of 15 bases. CDR1 is SEHNR, CDR2 FQNEAQ, per germline (reference sequence). Here the CDR3 reads CASSSPGLPSGELFF. In DNA, the CDR3 is TGTGCCAGCAGCTCTCCGGGACTTCCCTCCGGGGAGCTGTTTTTT.

The sample holds a few counts of this clonotype. The genes are TRBV7-9 and TRBJ2-5, with a weak D call TRBD1 (5 bases). The CDR3 length is 15 residues. The V gene's germline CDR1 is SEHNR and CDR2 FQNEAQ (reference sequence). V gave up 6 bases and J gave up 5 bases, with 19 bases separating them. The CDR3 coding sequence is TGTGCCAGCAGTCCAATACAGGTCGGGCGTGAGACCCAGTACTTC. Its translation: CASSPIQVGRETQYF.

This clonotype was observed a handful of times. The rearrangement joins TRBV30 to TRBJ2-5, with D maybe TRBD2 (5 bases). The CDR3 runs to 12 residues. In germline, CDR1 is GTSNPN, CDR2 SVGIG (reference sequence). V lost 1 base, J lost 5 bases, and 8 bases lay in between. CDR3 nucleotides: TGTGCCTGGAGTGGACTAAAGGAGACCCAGTACTTC. Translated, it gives CAWSGLKETQYF.

The rearrangement uses TRBV3-1 and TRBJ2-7; D unresolved. The V and J ends lost 5 bases and 2 bases respectively, with 4 bases between them. The CDR3 has 11 residues. CDR1 is LGHDT and CDR2 is YNNKEL in the germline V gene (reference sequence). The CDR3 bases are TGTGCCAGCAGCGCAACCTACGAGCAGTACTTC. As protein: CASSATYEQYF.

The rearrangement links TRBV7-9 to TRBJ1-2; TRBD1 might be the D (6 bases). V lost 5 bases and J lost 3, with 19 bases in between. The CDR3 runs 16 residues. CDR1 and CDR2 (germline): SEHNR, FQNEAQ (reference sequence). The DNA for the CDR3 is TGTGCCAGCAGCCCAACAACCAGGGGAATGGACTATGGCTACACCTTC. It codes for CASSPTTRGMDYGYTF.

This clonotype came up a few times. J is TRBJ1-1 and V is TRBV5-5; no clear D gene. Trimming removed 0 bases from V and 3 bases from J, with 9 bases in between. CDR3 length equals 14 residues. Germline CDR1 SGHKS, CDR2 YYEKEE (reference sequence). In nucleotides, the CDR3 is TGTGCCAGCAGCTTGGCGGGGTCGGACACTGAAGCTTTCTTT. It encodes CASSLAGSDTEAFF.

This clonotype was seen at least ten times. V usage is TRBV11-1 and J usage is TRBJ1-1; the D gene is possibly TRBD1 (5 bases). V was trimmed by 0 bases and J by 4 bases, leaving 12 bases between them. This CDR3 comprises 15 residues. Per the germline V gene, CDR1 is SGHAT and CDR2 is FQDESV (reference sequence). The CDR3 DNA is TGTGCCAGCAGCTTAGCGCTCGCGGGGGGCACTGAAGCTTTCTTT. Its protein is CASSLALAGGTEAFF.

This clonotype showed up many times. The rearrangement uses TRBV6-5 and TRBJ2-1; 9 bases align to TRBD2. With 0 bases clipped from V and 6 bases from J, the junction kept 6 bases outside the gene matches. The CDR3 covers 16 residues. Germline V gene lookup returns CDR1 MNHEY and CDR2 SVGAGI. The CDR3 nucleotides read TGTGCCAGCAGTTACTCGACAGGGACTAGCTCCAATGAGCAGTTCTTC. Its protein product is CASSYSTGTSSNEQFF.

This clonotype has a count of ten or more. This chain uses TRBV7-8 with TRBJ1-6, with D unresolved. Trimming cost V 5 bases and J 16 bases, with 18 bases left between them. The CDR3 totals 13 residues. Germline lookup yields CDR1 SGHVS and CDR2 FQNEAQ. The CDR3 region is CASSSVHLGGLHF. CDR3 DNA: TGTGCCAGCAGCAGCGTCCATCTGGGAGGTCTCCACTTT. Drawing the rest from reference TRBV7-8 and TRBJ1-6, the complete variable domain is GAGVSQSPRYKVAKRGQDVALRCDPISGHVSLFWYQQALGQGPEFLTYFQNEAQLDKSGLPSDRFFAERPEGSVSTLKIQRTQQEDSAVYLCASSSVHLGGLHFGNGTRLTVT.

This clonotype showed up many times. The V and J genes are TRBV14 and TRBJ1-1; tentative D call: TRBD1 (6 bases). V lost 1 base, J lost 3 bases, and 12 bases lay in between. Germline V lookup: CDR1 SGHDN, CDR2 FVKESK. The CDR3 runs to 15 residues. The CDR3 here is CASSQVLGGYTEAFF. CDR3 DNA sequence: TGTGCCAGCAGCCAAGTATTGGGGGGCTACACTGAAGCTTTCTTT.

This clonotype was observed many times. The chain couples TRBV30 to TRBJ2-1; D not certain. This CDR3 region has 11 residues. CDR1 and CDR2 from the germline V gene are GTSNPN and SVGIG (reference sequence). V was shortened by 0 bases and J by 4 bases, with 1 base between the two germline ends. In DNA form, the CDR3 reads TGTGCCTGGAGTGTATACAATGAGCAGTTCTTC. Its protein product is CAWSVYNEQFF.

This clonotype was detected many times. This sequence joins TRBV4-3 and TRBJ2-6; D is perhaps TRBD1 (6 bases). CDR3 size: 16 residues. Between the trimmed V and J ends, which lost 0 bases and 2 bases, there was a span of 8 bases. The germline V gene has CDR1 LGHNA and CDR2 YSLEER. CDR3 DNA: TGCGCCAGCAGCCAAGATCAGGGGACTGGGGCCAACGTCCTGACTTTC. Translated, it gives CASSQDQGTGANVLTF.

The sample holds many counts of this clonotype. This chain joins TRBV2 and TRBJ2-1; D remains unclear. With 2 bases removed from V and 8 bases from J, the gap between germline ends came to 10 bases. Germline CDR1 is SNHLY and CDR2 is FYNNEI. CDR3 length: 13 residues. The CDR3 coding sequence is TGTGCCAGCAGTGAACTGGGGTTTGATGAGCAGTTCTTC. Its protein is CASSELGFDEQFF.

This clonotype was counted a few times. The rearrangement uses TRBV5-1 and TRBJ2-6; D is uncertain. The CDR3 is 16 amino acids. Germline CDR1 reads SGHRS; CDR2 reads YFSETQ. With 4 bases removed from V and 0 bases from J, the gap between germline ends came to 11 bases. CDR3 amino acids: CASSPDEVSGANVLTF. The CDR3 nucleotides are TGCGCCAGCAGCCCGGATGAGGTCTCTGGGGCCAACGTCCTGACTTTC. The whole variable domain, remainder taken from reference TRBV5-1 and TRBJ2-6, is KAGVTQTPRYLIKTRGQQVTLSCSPISGHRSVSWYQQTPGQGLQFLFEYFSETQRNKGNFPGRFSGRQFSNSRSEMNVSTLELGDSALYLCASSPDEVSGANVLTFGAGSRLTVL.

This clonotype was seen ten or more times. The V and J genes are TRBV7-8 and TRBJ2-1, with D unresolved. Trimming pared 1 base from V and 5 bases from J, leaving 12 bases between. Germline CDR1 and CDR2: SGHVS and FQNEAQ. The CDR3 has 15 residues. The CDR3 spells CASSLGPGLNNEQFF. The CDR3 DNA sequence: TGTGCCAGCAGCTTAGGTCCTGGCCTTAACAATGAGCAGTTCTTC. Using reference TRBV7-8 and TRBJ2-1 for the parts outside the CDR3, the full variable domain is GAGVSQSPRYKVAKRGQDVALRCDPISGHVSLFWYQQALGQGPEFLTYFQNEAQLDKSGLPSDRFFAERPEGSVSTLKIQRTQQEDSAVYLCASSLGPGLNNEQFFGPGTRLTVL.

The V and J genes are TRBV29-1 and TRBJ2-4, with D possibly TRBD2 on 5 matching bases. Trimming took off 4 bases at V and 5 bases at J, with 18 bases between the two ends. The CDR3 is made up of 15 amino acids. Per the germline V gene, CDR1 is SQVTM and CDR2 is ANQGSEA. CDR3 sequence: CSVGPLSGSENIQYF. In nucleotides, the CDR3 is TGCAGCGTTGGCCCTCTATCGGGAAGTGAAAACATTCAGTACTTC.

The table lists this clonotype with many counts. The chain couples TRBV29-1 to TRBJ1-2; 8 bases are a match to TRBD1. The CDR3 extends over 14 amino acids. J was trimmed by 5 bases and V by 8 bases; bases with no gene match: 13. Per the germline V gene, CDR1 is SQVTM and CDR2 is ANQGSEA. CDR3 amino acids: CSTGGPGDGYGYTF. CDR3 in DNA: TGCAGCACAGGGGGGCCAGGGGATGGATATGGCTACACCTTC.

The table lists this clonotype with many counts. The chain carries TRBV7-3 and TRBJ2-2; D gene unclear. V dropped 5 bases and J dropped 6 bases, with 13 bases sitting between them. Germline CDR1 SGHTA, CDR2 FQGTGA. The CDR3 length is 14 residues. The CDR3 DNA reads as TGTGCCAGCAGCCCTCGGAGAGAGGCCGGGGAGCTGTTTTTT. Its translation is CASSPRREAGELFF. The variable domain in full, with the rest retrieved from reference TRBV7-3 and TRBJ2-2, is GAGVSQTPSNKVTEKGKYVELRCDPISGHTALYWYRQSLGQGPEFLIYFQGTGAADDSGLPNDRFFAVRPEGSVSTLKIQRTERGDSAVYLCASSPRREAGELFFGEGSRLTVL.

In its sample, this clonotype was seen a few times. The chain joins TRBV25-1 to TRBJ1-1; D is perhaps TRBD1 (5 bases). This CDR3 spans 15 amino acids. CDR1 is MGHDK and CDR2 is SYGVNS in the germline V gene. V shed 4 bases and J shed 0 bases, with 12 bases lying between them. The CDR3: CASSALTGLNTEAFF. The CDR3 nucleotides read TGTGCCAGCAGTGCACTTACAGGCCTGAACACTGAAGCTTTCTTT.